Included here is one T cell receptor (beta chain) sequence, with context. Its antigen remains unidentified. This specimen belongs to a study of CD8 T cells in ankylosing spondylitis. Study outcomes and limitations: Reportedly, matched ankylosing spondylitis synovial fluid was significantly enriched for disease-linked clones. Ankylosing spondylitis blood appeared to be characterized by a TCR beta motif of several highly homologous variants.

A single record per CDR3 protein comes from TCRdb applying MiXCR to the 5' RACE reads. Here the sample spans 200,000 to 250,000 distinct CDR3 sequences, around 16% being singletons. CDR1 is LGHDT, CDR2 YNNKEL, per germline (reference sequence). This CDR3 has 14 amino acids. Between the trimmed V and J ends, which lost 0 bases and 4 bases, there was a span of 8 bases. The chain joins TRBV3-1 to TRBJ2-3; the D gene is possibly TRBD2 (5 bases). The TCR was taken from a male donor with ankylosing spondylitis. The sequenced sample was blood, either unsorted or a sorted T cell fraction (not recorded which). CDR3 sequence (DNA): TGTGCCAGCAGCCAAGAGCTAGCCCCAGATACGCAGTATTTT. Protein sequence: CASSQELAPDTQYF.